The 11 T cell receptor beta chains presented below share a single source sample, sequenced in a study of human CD8 memory T cell subsets. TCR beta libraries were made by UMI-labeled 5' RACE. TCRdb reanalyzed the 5' RACE reads and collapses them to one entry per CDR3 protein, without DNA. The sample table sets out 9,000 to 15,000 distinct CDR3 sequences. Input material: CD8+ T cells from PBMCs. The receptors shown here come from a human donor in good health.

V gene TRBV28 combines with J gene TRBJ1-5. The germline CDR1 and CDR2 sequences are MDHEN and SYDVKM. The CDR3 runs 15 residues. CDR3 loop: CASSFGDSGNQPQHF.

The V and J genes are TRBV11-2 and TRBJ2-6. Germline V gene sequence: CDR1 SGHAT, CDR2 FQNNGV. The CDR3 has 15 residues. This CDR3 is CASSLYVGGANVLTF.

According to its frequency, this clonotype is medium-sized (0.01 to 0.1%). The chain combines TRBV15 with TRBJ1-1; there is no DNA to check the TCRdb D call of TRBD1. The germline gives CDR1 LNHNV, CDR2 YYDKDF (reference sequence). The CDR3 totals 15 residues. The CDR3 region is CATSRAQGVNTEAFF. The whole variable domain, remainder taken from reference TRBV15 and TRBJ1-1, is DAMVIQNPRYQVTQFGKPVTLSCSQTLNHNVMYWYQQKSSQAPKLLFHYYDKDFNNEADTPDNFQSRRPNTSFCFLDIRSPGLGDTAMYLCATSRAQGVNTEAFFGQGTRLTVV.

The CDR3 sequence: CAWSAYSYEQYF. The rearrangement links TRBV30 to TRBJ2-7. Germline CDR1 and CDR2: GTSNPN and SVGIG (reference sequence). This CDR3 contains 12 residues. Using reference TRBV30 and TRBJ2-7 for the parts outside the CDR3, the full variable domain is SQTIHQWPATLVQPVGSPLSLECTVEGTSNPNLYWYRQAAGRGLQLLFYSVGIGQISSEVPQNLSASRPQDRQFILSSKKLLLSDSGFYLCAWSAYSYEQYFGPGTRLTVT.

This chain uses TRBV11-2 with TRBJ2-3; the TRBD2 assignment by TCRdb is unverifiable without DNA. The CDR3 is made up of 14 amino acids. Germline V gives CDR1 SGHAT, CDR2 FQNNGV. The CDR3 sequence: CASSPWEGDNTQYF.

The rearrangement uses TRBV19 and TRBJ1-2. Germline assignment: CDR1 LNHDA and CDR2 SQIVND (reference sequence). There are 12 residues in the CDR3. This CDR3 reads CASSAGLYGYTF. Full variable domain (remainder filled in from reference TRBV19 and TRBJ1-2): DGGITQSPKYLFRKEGQNVTLSCEQNLNHDAMYWYRQDPGQGLRLIYYSQIVNDFQKGDIAEGYSVSREKKESFPLTVTSAQKNPTAFYLCASSAGLYGYTFGSGTRLTVV.

V is TRBV2 and J is TRBJ2-1; absent DNA, TCRdb's TRBD2 call cannot be checked. The CDR3 runs 14 residues. CDR1 is SNHLY, CDR2 FYNNEI, per germline. CDR3 sequence: CASIRLAGYNEQFF.

The chain couples TRBV12-3 or TRBV12-4 to TRBJ1-1. This CDR3 contains 15 residues. The CDR3 here is CASSLMGKGSTEAFF.

This clonotype ranks as medium-sized (0.01 to 0.1%) in terms of frequency. J is TRBJ2-7 and V is TRBV25-1. CDR1 is MGHDK, CDR2 SYGVNS, per germline. The CDR3 spans 13 residues. CDR3 region: CASSEVGDREQYF.

The chain carries TRBV9 and TRBJ2-6; the TRBD1 assignment by TCRdb is unverifiable without DNA. This CDR3 has 17 amino acids. Germline V gene data show CDR1 as SGDLS and CDR2 as YYNGEE. CDR3 residues: CASSDRDRTSGANVLTF.

The genes are TRBV27 and TRBJ2-7; with no DNA, the TCRdb D assignment of TRBD2 cannot be verified. The CDR3 covers 17 residues. The germline CDR1 and CDR2 sequences are MNHEY and SMNVEV (reference sequence). The CDR3 region is CASSLLAGAGGTYEQYF.